The 18 T cell receptor beta chains below were found in one sample sequenced in a study of immune evolution from preneoplasia to lung adenocarcinoma. TCRdb keeps only in-frame clones here, not all; method: immunoSEQ multiplex PCR. The data contain some 15,000 clones, roughly 80% of them seen just once; the ten biggest clones take up roughly 4.2%. Specimen: FFPE minimally invasive lung adenocarcinoma tissue. Receptors were obtained from a person aged 65 to 85 with lung adenocarcinoma.

This clone came up once. The rearrangement joins TRBV9 to TRBJ1-5; possible D gene TRBD1, 5 bases. Trimming pared 0 bases from V and 5 bases from J, leaving 9 bases between. Germline V gene lookup returns CDR1 SGDLS and CDR2 YYNGEE. The CDR3 has 14 amino acids. CDR3 nucleotides: TGTGCCAGCAGCGTAGGGCAGGGAGATCAGCCCCAGCATTTT. Protein: CASSVGQGDQPQHF.

V usage is TRBV5-4 and J usage is TRBJ1-6; D unclear. This CDR3 spans 17 amino acids. Germline V gene lookup returns CDR1 SGHNT and CDR2 YYREEE (reference sequence). V was cut by 0 bases and J by 9 bases, with 19 bases left in between. CDR3 region: CASSLDGRSSTISPLHF. The CDR3, as DNA: TGTGCCAGCAGCTTGGACGGACGCTCCTCCACCATTTCACCCCTCCACTTT.

As concerns this clone: At one end, the junction sequence differs from germline, possibly due to a read error. The chain joins TRBV7-7 to TRBJ2-5; the D call may be TRBD1 or TRBD2 (5 bases each). CDR3 length: 15 residues. From germline, CDR1 is SSHAT and CDR2 FNYEAQ (reference sequence). CDR3 sequence (DNA): TGTGCTAGCAGCTCAGGGAGCCCCGGTCAGGAGACCCAGTACTTC. It codes for CASSSGSPGQETQYF. Based on the CDR3 plus reference TRBV7-7 and TRBJ2-5, the full variable domain is GAGVSQSPRYKVTKRGQDVTLRCDPISSHATLYWYQQALGQGPEFLTYFNYEAQPDKSGLPSDRFSAERPEGSISTLTIQRTEQRDSAMYRCASSSGSPGQETQYFGPGTRLLVL.

The rearrangement joins TRBV18 to TRBJ1-2; D call uncertain. The germline V and J ends were trimmed by 3 bases and 6 bases, with 14 bases remaining between them. Looked up from germline, CDR1 is KGHSH and CDR2 is LQKENI. The CDR3 is 14 residues long. The DNA of the CDR3 is TGTGCCAGCTCACCGCTTATGGAGACGGATGGCTACACCTTC. Its protein product is CASSPLMETDGYTF.

This clone has only a few counts. V is TRBV2 and J is TRBJ2-7; TRBD1 matches at 12 bases. The CDR3 covers 14 residues. Germline V gives CDR1 SNHLY, CDR2 FYNNEI. The V and J ends lost 1 base and 6 bases, in that order; junction bases with no gene match: 1. CDR3 coding DNA: TGTGCCAGCAGTGAAGTGGGACAGGGGGCCGAGCAGTACTTC. Its protein is CASSEVGQGAEQYF.

The chain joins TRBV21-1 to TRBJ2-5; TRBD1 is the table's D call and was not checked against the DNA. TRBV21-1 is labeled a pseudogene. The CDR3 length is 12 residues. CDR3 loop: CASLGHNRDTDF. CDR3 coding DNA: TGTGCCAGCCTGGGACATAACCGGGACACTGACTTC.

This rearrangement joins TRBV27 to TRBJ2-3; possible D gene TRBD2, 6 bases. The CDR3 totals 15 residues. The germline gives CDR1 MNHEY, CDR2 SMNVEV (reference sequence). Trimming shortened V by 5 bases and J by 2 bases, and 14 bases separated the two germline ends. The CDR3 sequence is CASSTPGTATDTQYF. The CDR3 DNA is TGTGCCAGCAGTACCCCCGGGACTGCCACAGATACGCAGTATTTT.

V gene TRBV6-5 combines with J gene TRBJ2-2, with 9 positions matching TRBD1. V lost 7 bases and J lost 5; bases outside the gene matches: 8. CDR1 and CDR2 (germline): MNHEY, SVGAGI. The CDR3 runs 15 residues. In DNA form, the CDR3 reads TGTGCCAGCAAAAGGGGGGACAGGGCGACCGGGGAGCTGTTTTTT. This sequence encodes CASKRGDRATGELFF.

The chain uses TRBV18 and TRBJ2-7; D may be TRBD1 (5 bases). V lost 1 base, J lost 5 bases, and 12 bases lay in between. Germline CDR1 is KGHSH and CDR2 is LQKENI. CDR3 length equals 14 residues. CDR3 sequence reads: CASSPRGRANEQYF. The CDR3 DNA reads TGTGCCAGCTCACCACGGGGCAGGGCCAACGAGCAGTACTTC. The entire variable domain, with the rest obtained from reference TRBV18 and TRBJ2-7, is as follows: NAGVMQNPRHLVRRRGQEARLRCSPMKGHSHVYWYRQLPEEGLKFMVYLQKENIIDESGMPKERFSAEFPKEGPSILRIQQVVRGDSAAYFCASSPRGRANEQYFGPGTRLTVT.

This chain uses TRBV27 with TRBJ2-3, with D hard to call. The V end was cut by 3 bases, the J end by 1 base, with 5 bases between. Germline lookup yields CDR1 MNHEY and CDR2 SMNVEV (reference sequence). The CDR3 is 13 amino acids. The CDR3 region is CASSFMGTDTQYF. DNA of the CDR3: TGTGCCAGCAGTTTCATGGGCACAGATACGCAGTATTTT.

This rearrangement joins TRBV30 to TRBJ2-1; TRBD1 aligns across 9 bases. CDR3 length: 14 residues. The V segment lost 2 bases and the J segment 15 bases; nucleotides outside the gene matches: 14. Looked up from germline, CDR1 is GTSNPN and CDR2 is SVGIG (reference sequence). Written as DNA, the CDR3 is TGTGCCTGGAGTCCCGGGACAGGGTTTCGGTTGAGGTTCTTC. Its protein is CAWSPGTGFRLRFF.

The chain recombines TRBV6-1 with TRBJ1-4, with 11 bases aligning to TRBD1. The germline CDR1 and CDR2 sequences are MNHNS and SASEGT. J gave up 4 bases and V 2 bases, and 6 bases lay outside the gene matches. CDR3 length: 17 residues. The CDR3 protein is CASSERGQGVGNEKLFF. In nucleotides, the CDR3 is TGTGCCAGCAGTGAAAGGGGACAGGGGGTCGGTAATGAAAAACTGTTTTTT.

V is TRBV15 and J is TRBJ2-2, with D perhaps assigned TRBD1 or TRBD2 (7 bases each). The CDR3 runs 15 residues. V lost 5 bases to trimming and J lost 7 bases, with 17 bases between them. Germline loops: CDR1 LNHNV, CDR2 YYDKDF (reference sequence). CDR3 nucleotides: TGTGCCACCAGCTTCCGACAGGGAGGGAGCGGGGAGCTGTTTTTT. Translating gives CATSFRQGGSGELFF.

This chain links TRBV6-5 with TRBJ2-3, with 10 nucleotides matching TRBD2. The trim removed 5 bases at V and 2 bases at J, leaving 1 base unmatched. The CDR3 runs to 14 residues. CDR1 and CDR2 from the germline V gene are MNHEY and SVGAGI. The CDR3 DNA follows: TGTGCCAGCAGTCTAGCGGGAGACACAGATACGCAGTATTTT. It encodes CASSLAGDTDTQYF.

Only one count was recorded for this clone. This rearrangement joins TRBV27 to TRBJ2-2, with 13 bases matching TRBD2. The CDR3 has 18 amino acids. Germline loops: CDR1 MNHEY, CDR2 SMNVEV (reference sequence). V lost 3 bases, J lost 6 bases, and 10 bases stayed unmatched. The DNA for the CDR3 is TGTGCCAGCAGTTTCCAAACCGGACTAGCGGGGGTTTCCGGGGAGCTGTTTTTT. This translates into CASSFQTGLAGVSGELFF.

The V and J genes are TRBV11-2 and TRBJ1-5, with TRBD1 identical over 7 bases. Germline-derived CDR1 and CDR2 are SGHAT and FQNNGV. The junction had 3 bases not matched to a gene; V was cut back by 3 bases and J by 4 bases. The CDR3 is made up of 14 amino acids. CDR3 sequence reads: CASSLAGGNQPQHF. The CDR3 DNA follows: TGTGCCAGCAGCTTGGCAGGGGGGAATCAGCCCCAGCATTTT.

With regard to this clone: One junction end disagrees with the germline gene, perhaps due to a read error. J is TRBJ2-3 and V is TRBV7-7; D not resolved. Germline CDR1 and CDR2: SSHAT and FNYEAQ (reference sequence). This CDR3 has 15 residues. The CDR3 is CASSSGPTSTDTQYF. The CDR3 nucleotides read TGTGCTAGCAGCTCCGGCCCAACTAGCACAGATACGCAGTATTTT.

The genes are TRBV27 and TRBJ2-7; 8 nucleotides match TRBD1. The CDR3 is 15 amino acids. Germline CDR1 is MNHEY and CDR2 is SMNVEV (reference sequence). V dropped 6 bases and J dropped 2; count of bases not matched to a gene: 9. The CDR3 nucleotides are TGTGCCAGCAGACAAAGGGACAGGCCTCCCTACGAGCAGTACTTC. The encoded protein is CASRQRDRPPYEQYF.